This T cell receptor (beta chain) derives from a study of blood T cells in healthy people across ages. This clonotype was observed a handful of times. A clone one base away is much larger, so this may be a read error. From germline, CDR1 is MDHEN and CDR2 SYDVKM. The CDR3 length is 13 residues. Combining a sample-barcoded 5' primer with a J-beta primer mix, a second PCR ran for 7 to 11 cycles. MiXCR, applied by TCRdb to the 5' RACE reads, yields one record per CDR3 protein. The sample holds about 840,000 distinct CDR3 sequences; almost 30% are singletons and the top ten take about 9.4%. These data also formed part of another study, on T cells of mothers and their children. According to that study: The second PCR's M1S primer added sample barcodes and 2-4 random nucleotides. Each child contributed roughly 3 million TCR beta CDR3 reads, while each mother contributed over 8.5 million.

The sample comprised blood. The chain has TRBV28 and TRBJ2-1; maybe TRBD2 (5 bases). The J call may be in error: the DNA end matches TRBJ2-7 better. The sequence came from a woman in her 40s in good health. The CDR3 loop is CASSRGLYNEQYF. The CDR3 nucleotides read TGTGCCAGCAGCCGCGGGCTCTACAATGAGCAGTACTTC.